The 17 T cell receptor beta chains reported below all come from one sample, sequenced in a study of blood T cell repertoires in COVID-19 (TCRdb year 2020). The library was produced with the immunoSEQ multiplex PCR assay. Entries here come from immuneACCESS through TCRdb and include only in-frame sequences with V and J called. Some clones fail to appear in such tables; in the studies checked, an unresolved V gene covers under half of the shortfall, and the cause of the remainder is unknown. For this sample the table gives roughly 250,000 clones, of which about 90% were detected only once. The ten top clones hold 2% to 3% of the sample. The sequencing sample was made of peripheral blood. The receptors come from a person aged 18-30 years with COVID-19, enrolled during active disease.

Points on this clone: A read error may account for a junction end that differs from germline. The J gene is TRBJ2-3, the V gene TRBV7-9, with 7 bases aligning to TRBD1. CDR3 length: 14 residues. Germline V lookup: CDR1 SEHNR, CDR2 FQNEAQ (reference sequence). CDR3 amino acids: CASTLQGSTDTQYF. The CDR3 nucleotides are TGTGCCAGCACCTTACAGGGGAGCACAGATACGCAGTATTTT.

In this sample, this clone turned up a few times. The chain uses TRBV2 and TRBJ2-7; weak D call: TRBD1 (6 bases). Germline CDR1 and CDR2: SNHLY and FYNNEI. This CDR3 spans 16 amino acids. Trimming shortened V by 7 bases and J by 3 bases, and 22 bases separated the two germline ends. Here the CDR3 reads CASTRGSSGQLYEQYF. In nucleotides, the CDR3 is TGTGCCAGCACCCGGGGCTCCTCCGGACAGCTCTACGAGCAGTACTTC. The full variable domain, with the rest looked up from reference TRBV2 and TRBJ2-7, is EPEVTQTPSHQVTQMGQEVILRCVPISNHLYFYWYRQILGQKVEFLVSFYNNEISEKSEIFDDQFSVERPDGSNFTLKIRSTKLEDSAMYFCASTRGSSGQLYEQYFGPGTRLTVT.

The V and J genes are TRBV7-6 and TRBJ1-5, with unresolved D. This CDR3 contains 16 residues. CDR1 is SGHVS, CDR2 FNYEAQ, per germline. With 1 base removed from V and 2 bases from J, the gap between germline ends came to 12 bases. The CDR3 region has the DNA TGTGCCAGCAGCTTAGTTGCGGGCTATGGCAATCAGCCCCAGCATTTT. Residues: CASSLVAGYGNQPQHF.

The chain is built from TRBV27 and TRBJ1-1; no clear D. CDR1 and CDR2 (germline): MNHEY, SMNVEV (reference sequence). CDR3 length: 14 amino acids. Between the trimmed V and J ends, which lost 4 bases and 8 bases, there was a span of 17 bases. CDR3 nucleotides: TGTGCCAGCAGTTCGCTGGGATCGCGCGGGGAAGCTTTCTTT. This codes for CASSSLGSRGEAFF.

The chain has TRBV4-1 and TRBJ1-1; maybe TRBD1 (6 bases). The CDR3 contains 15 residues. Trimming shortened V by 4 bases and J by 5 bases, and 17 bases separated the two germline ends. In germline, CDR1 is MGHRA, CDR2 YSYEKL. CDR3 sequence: CASSPPQGMRTEAFF. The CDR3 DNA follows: TGCGCCAGCAGCCCTCCCCAGGGGATGAGGACTGAAGCTTTCTTT.

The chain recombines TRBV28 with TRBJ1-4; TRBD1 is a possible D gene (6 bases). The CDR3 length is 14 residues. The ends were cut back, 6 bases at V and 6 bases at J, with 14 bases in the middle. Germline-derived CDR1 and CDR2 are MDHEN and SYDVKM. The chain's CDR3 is CASRLRQADEKLFF. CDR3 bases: TGTGCCAGCAGGTTAAGACAGGCGGATGAAAAACTGTTTTTT.

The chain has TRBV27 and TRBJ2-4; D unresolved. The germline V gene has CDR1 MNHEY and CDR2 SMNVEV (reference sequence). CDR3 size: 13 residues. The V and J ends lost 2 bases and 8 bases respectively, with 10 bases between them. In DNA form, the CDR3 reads TGTGCCAGCAGTTTAGGAAAGGCGGACATTCAGTACTTC. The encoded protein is CASSLGKADIQYF.

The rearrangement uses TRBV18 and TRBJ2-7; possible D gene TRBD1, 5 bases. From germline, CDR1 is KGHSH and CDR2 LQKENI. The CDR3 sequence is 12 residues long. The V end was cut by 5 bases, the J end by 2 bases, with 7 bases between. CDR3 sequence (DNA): TGTGCCAGCTCAGGGGCAGCCTACGAGCAGTACTTC. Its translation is CASSGAAYEQYF.

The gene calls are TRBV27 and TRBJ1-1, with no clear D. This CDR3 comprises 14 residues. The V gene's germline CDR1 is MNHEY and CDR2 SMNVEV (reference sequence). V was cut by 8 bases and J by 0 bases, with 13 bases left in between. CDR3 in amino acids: CASAMRALNTEAFF. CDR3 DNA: TGTGCCAGCGCCATGAGGGCGTTGAACACTGAAGCTTTCTTT.

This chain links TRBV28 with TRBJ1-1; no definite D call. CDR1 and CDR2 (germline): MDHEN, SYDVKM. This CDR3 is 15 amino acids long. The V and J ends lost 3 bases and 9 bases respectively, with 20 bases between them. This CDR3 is CASSLYLRGNAKAFF. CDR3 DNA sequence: TGTGCCAGCAGTTTGTATCTCCGGGGTAACGCGAAAGCTTTCTTT.

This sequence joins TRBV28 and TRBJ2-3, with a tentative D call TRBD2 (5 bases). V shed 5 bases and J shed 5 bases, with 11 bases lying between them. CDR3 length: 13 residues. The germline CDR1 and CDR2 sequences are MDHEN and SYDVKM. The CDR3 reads CASSPRTGDTQYF. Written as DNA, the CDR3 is TGTGCCAGCAGTCCCCGGACTGGAGATACGCAGTATTTT.

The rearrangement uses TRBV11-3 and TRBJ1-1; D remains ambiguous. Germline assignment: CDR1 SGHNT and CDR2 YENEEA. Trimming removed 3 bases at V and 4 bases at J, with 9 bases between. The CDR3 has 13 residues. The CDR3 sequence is CASSLVAGTEAFF. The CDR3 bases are TGTGCCAGCAGCTTGGTAGCGGGCACTGAAGCTTTCTTT.

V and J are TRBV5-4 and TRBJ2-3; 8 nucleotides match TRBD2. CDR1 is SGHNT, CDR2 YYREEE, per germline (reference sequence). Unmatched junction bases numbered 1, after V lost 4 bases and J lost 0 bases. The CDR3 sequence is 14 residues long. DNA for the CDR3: TGTGCCAGCAGCGGACTAGCTAGCACAGATACGCAGTATTTT. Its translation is CASSGLASTDTQYF.

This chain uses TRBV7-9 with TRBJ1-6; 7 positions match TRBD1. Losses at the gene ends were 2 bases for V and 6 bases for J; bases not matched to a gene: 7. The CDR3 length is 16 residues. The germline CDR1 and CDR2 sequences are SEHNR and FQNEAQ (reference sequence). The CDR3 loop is CASSLPRTGPNSPLHF. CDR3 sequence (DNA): TGTGCCAGCAGCTTACCCCGGACAGGACCTAATTCACCCCTCCACTTT. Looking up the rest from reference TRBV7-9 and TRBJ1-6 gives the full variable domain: DTGVSQNPRHKITKRGQNVTFRCDPISEHNRLYWYRQTLGQGPEFLTYFQNEAQLEKSRLLSDRFSAERPKGSFSTLEIQRTEQGDSAMYLCASSLPRTGPNSPLHFGNGTRLTVT.

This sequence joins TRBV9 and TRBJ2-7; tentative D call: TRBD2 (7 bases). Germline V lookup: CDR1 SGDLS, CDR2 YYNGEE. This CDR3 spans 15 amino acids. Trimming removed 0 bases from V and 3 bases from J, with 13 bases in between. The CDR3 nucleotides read TGTGCCAGCAGCGTAGACGGGGGGCCGTACTACGAGCAGTACTTC. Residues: CASSVDGGPYYEQYF.

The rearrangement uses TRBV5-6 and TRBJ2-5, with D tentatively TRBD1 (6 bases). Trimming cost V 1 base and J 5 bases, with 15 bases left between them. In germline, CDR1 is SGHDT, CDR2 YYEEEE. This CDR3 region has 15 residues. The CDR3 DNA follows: TGTGCCAGCAGCTTGCCCAAAATGAGGGGGGAGACCCAGTACTTC. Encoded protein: CASSLPKMRGETQYF.

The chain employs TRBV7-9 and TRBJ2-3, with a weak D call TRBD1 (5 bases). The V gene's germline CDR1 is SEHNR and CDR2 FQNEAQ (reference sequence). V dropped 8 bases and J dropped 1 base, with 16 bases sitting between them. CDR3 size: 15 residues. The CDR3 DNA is TGTGCCAGCTGCCGACTCGGCAGGGGCACAGATACGCAGTATTTT. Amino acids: CASCRLGRGTDTQYF.